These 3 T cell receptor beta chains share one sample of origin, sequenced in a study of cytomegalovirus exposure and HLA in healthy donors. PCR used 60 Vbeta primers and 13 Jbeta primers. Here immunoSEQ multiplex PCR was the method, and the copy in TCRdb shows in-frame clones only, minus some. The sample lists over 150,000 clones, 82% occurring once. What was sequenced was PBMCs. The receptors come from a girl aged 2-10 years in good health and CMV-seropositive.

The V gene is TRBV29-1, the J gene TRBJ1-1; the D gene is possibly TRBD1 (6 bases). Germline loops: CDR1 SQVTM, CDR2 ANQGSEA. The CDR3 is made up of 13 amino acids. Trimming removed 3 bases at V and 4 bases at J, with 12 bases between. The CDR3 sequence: CSVDRGRGTEAFF. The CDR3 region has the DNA TGCAGCGTTGACAGGGGCCGGGGCACTGAAGCTTTCTTT. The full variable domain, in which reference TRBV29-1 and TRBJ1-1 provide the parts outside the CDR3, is SAVISQKPSRDICQRGTSLTIQCQVDSQVTMMFWYRQQPGQSLTLIATANQGSEATYESGFVIDKFPISRPNLTFSTLTVSNMSPEDSSIYLCSVDRGRGTEAFFGQGTRLTVV.

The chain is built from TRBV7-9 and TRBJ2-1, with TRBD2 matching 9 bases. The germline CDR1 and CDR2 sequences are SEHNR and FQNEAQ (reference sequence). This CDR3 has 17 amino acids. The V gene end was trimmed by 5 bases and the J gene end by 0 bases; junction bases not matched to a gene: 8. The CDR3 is CASSPLAGLASYNEQFF. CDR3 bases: TGTGCCAGCAGCCCCCTTGCGGGACTAGCCTCCTACAATGAGCAGTTCTTC.

CDR3 DNA: TGTGCCAGCTCACCACCCGACAGGGGTAATCAGCCCCAGCATTTT. Protein sequence: CASSPPDRGNQPQHF. The V gene is TRBV18, the J gene TRBJ1-5, with TRBD1 identical over 8 bases. In germline, CDR1 is KGHSH, CDR2 LQKENI. J lost 4 bases, V lost 0 bases, and 2 bases had no gene match. This CDR3 has 15 residues.